This is a list of T cell receptor beta chains from one sample in a study of vaccination effects on CD4 cells after COVID-19. Method: immunoSEQ multiplex PCR; TCRdb's copy keeps in-frame clones and lacks some. The sample shows roughly 30,000 clones, around 79% of them seen only once. The antigens for these receptors are not known. The sequenced sample was CD4+ T cells from PBMCs cultured without peptide, obtained after COVID-19 vaccination. The receptors come from a human donor who had a prior SARS-CoV-2 infection. The CDR3 runs from the conserved cysteine through the conserved F or W. D genes are given only for firm matches. For some rows the clone size is stated as once, few or many, or as a class when expanded; others skip it.

V	J	size	D	CDR3	DNA
TRBV7-9	TRBJ1-3	few	NA	CASSLGEIGNTIYF	TGTGCCAGCAGCTTAGGCGAAATTGGAAACACCATATATTTT
TRBV6-6	TRBJ1-2	NA	NA	CASSTDGYTF	TGTGCCAGTTCGACCGATGGCTACACCTTC
TRBV11-2	TRBJ2-3	few	NA	CASNLDTNTDTQYF	TGTGCCAGCAACCTGGACACCAACACAGATACGCAGTATTTT
TRBV15	TRBJ2-1	few	NA	CATSGDPTGNNEQFF	TGTGCCACCAGCGGGGACCCAACAGGGAACAATGAGCAGTTCTTC
TRBV2	TRBJ2-5	NA	NA	CASSELVSQGTQYF	TGTGCCAGCAGTGAACTAGTGTCCCAAGGGACCCAGTACTTC
TRBV7-8	TRBJ1-5	NA	TRBD1	CASSPTGRNQPQHF	TGTGCCAGCAGCCCGACAGGGCGGAATCAGCCCCAGCATTTT
TRBV4-2	TRBJ1-4	once	NA	CASSQVSAGQEKLFF	TGTGCCAGCAGCCAAGTAAGTGCTGGGCAGGAAAAACTGTTTTTT
TRBV11-2	TRBJ1-1	NA	NA	CASSLERGTEAFF	TGTGCCAGCAGCTTAGAGAGGGGGACTGAAGCTTTCTTT
TRBV4-3	TRBJ2-3	NA	TRBD2	CASSQAASGRTDTQYF	TGCGCCAGCAGCCAAGCGGCTAGCGGGAGAACAGATACGCAGTATTTT
TRBV12-3/TRBV12-4	TRBJ2-3	NA	TRBD2	CASLLAGTDTQYF	TGTGCCAGCTTACTAGCGGGGACAGATACGCAGTATTTT
TRBV30	TRBJ2-7	NA	TRBD2	CAWETGLANSYEQYF	TGTGCCTGGGAGACAGGACTAGCGAATTCGTACGAGCAGTACTTC
TRBV3-1/TRBV3-2	TRBJ2-5	NA	NA	CASSQESPGLAKETQYF	TGTGCCAGCAGCCAAGAATCCCCTGGTTTGGCGAAAGAGACCCAGTACTTC
TRBV11-3	TRBJ2-2	NA	TRBD2	CASSLDTSGSYTGELFF	TGTGCCAGCAGCTTAGACACTAGCGGGAGTTACACCGGGGAGCTGTTTTTT
TRBV4-3	TRBJ1-2	once	TRBD1	CASSQEARGPLGNYGYTF	TGCGCCAGCAGCCAAGAGGCCAGGGGGCCGTTAGGGAACTATGGCTACACCTTC
TRBV9	TRBJ1-1	NA	NA	CASSAQSKNTEAFF	TGTGCCAGCAGCGCCCAATCCAAGAACACTGAAGCTTTCTTT
TRBV15	TRBJ2-1	NA	TRBD1	CATSRDVLRTGNEQFF	TGTGCCACCAGCAGAGATGTTCTCCGGACAGGCAATGAGCAGTTCTTC
TRBV11-3	TRBJ2-4	once	NA	CASSLFFGEVKNIQYF	TGTGCCAGCAGCTTATTTTTTGGGGAAGTTAAAAACATTCAGTACTTC
TRBV10-3	TRBJ2-5	NA	NA	CAISDLLGGTQETQYF	TGTGCCATCAGTGATCTTTTAGGGGGGACCCAAGAGACCCAGTACTTC
TRBV2	TRBJ2-1	NA	TRBD2	CASSDGTTTTNEQFF	TGTGCCAGCAGTGACGGGACTACCACTACCAATGAGCAGTTCTTC
TRBV5-1	TRBJ1-1	NA	NA	CASSSMGQNTEAFF	TGCGCCAGCAGCTCGATGGGACAGAACACTGAAGCTTTCTTT
TRBV5-1	TRBJ1-5	once	NA	CASSLAGRSNQPQHF	TGCGCCAGCAGCTTGGCCGGACGGAGCAATCAGCCCCAGCATTTT
TRBV12-3/TRBV12-4	TRBJ1-2	NA	TRBD1	CASSSGQGGGYTF	TGTGCCAGCAGTTCAGGACAGGGCGGCGGCTACACCTTC
TRBV11-2	TRBJ2-2	NA	NA	CASSLGAGELFF	TGTGCCAGCAGCTTAGGCGCCGGGGAGCTGTTTTTT
TRBV5-1	TRBJ1-2	few	NA	CASSLAAGHNYGYTF	TGCGCCAGCAGCTTGGCCGCGGGACATAACTATGGCTACACCTTC
TRBV5-5	TRBJ1-6	NA	NA	CASSLYTGQVVTYYNSPLHF	TGTGCCAGCAGCTTATATACGGGACAAGTCGTTACCTACTATAATTCACCCCTCCACTTT
TRBV19	TRBJ2-7	NA	NA	CASSSTGGPDEQYF	TGTGCCAGTAGTTCCACCGGGGGTCCGGACGAGCAGTACTTC
TRBV15	TRBJ2-1	few	NA	CATSSWTRGDNEQFF	TGTGCCACCAGCAGCTGGACTAGGGGGGACAATGAGCAGTTCTTC
TRBV7-2	TRBJ2-5	NA	NA	CASTLGGSSRETQYF	TGTGCCAGCACCCTAGGGGGGTCAAGCCGGGAGACCCAGTACTTC
TRBV30	TRBJ2-5	NA	TRBD2	CAWSVHGGIRETQYF	TGTGCCTGGAGTGTACACGGGGGGATAAGGGAGACCCAGTACTTC
TRBV10-3	TRBJ2-7	NA	TRBD1	CAISGTGTIWHF	TGTGCCATCAGCGGGACAGGGACGATTTGGCACTTC
TRBV7-6	TRBJ1-1	NA	NA	CASSFVTNTEAFF	TGTGCCAGCAGCTTTGTCACCAACACTGAAGCTTTCTTT
TRBV9	TRBJ1-6	NA	NA	CASSVGSATYNSPLHF	TGTGCCAGCAGCGTGGGTAGCGCGACTTATAATTCACCCCTCCACTTT
TRBV7-9	TRBJ1-2	once	NA	CASSLNREPLYGYTF	TGTGCCAGCAGCTTAAATAGGGAACCATTATATGGCTACACCTTC
TRBV10-3	TRBJ1-1	once	NA	CAISALGKGNTEAFF	TGTGCCATCAGTGCACTAGGGAAGGGGAACACTGAAGCTTTCTTT
TRBV12-5	TRBJ2-4	NA	TRBD1	CASTLILGTGPNIQYF	TGTGCTAGTACCCTGATCCTTGGGACAGGGCCCAACATTCAGTACTTC
TRBV11-3	TRBJ2-5	NA	NA	CASSLVFSEGVETQYF	TGTGCCAGCAGCTTAGTTTTCTCGGAGGGTGTCGAGACCCAGTACTTC
TRBV4-2	TRBJ2-3	NA	NA	CASSQPAGGASTDTQYF	TGTGCCAGCAGCCAACCCGCAGGGGGGGCTAGCACAGATACGCAGTATTTT
TRBV11-3	TRBJ2-5	NA	NA	CASSLGVTGYQETQYF	TGTGCCAGCAGCTTAGGAGTAACAGGGTACCAAGAGACCCAGTACTTC
TRBV3-1/TRBV3-2	TRBJ2-7	NA	TRBD1	CASSFWTGGSYEQYF	TGTGCCAGCAGCTTTTGGACAGGGGGTTCCTACGAGCAGTACTTC